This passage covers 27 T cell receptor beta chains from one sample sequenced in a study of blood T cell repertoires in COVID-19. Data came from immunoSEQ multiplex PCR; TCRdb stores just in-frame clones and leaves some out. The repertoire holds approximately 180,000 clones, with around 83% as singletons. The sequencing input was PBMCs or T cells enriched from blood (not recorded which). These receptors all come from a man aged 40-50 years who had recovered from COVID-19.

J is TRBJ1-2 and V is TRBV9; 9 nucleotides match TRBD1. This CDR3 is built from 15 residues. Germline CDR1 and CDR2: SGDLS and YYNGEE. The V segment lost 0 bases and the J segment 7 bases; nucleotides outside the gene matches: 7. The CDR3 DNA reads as TGTGCCAGCAGCGTAGCTACAGGGGGCTCACGTGGCTACACCTTC. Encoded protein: CASSVATGGSRGYTF.

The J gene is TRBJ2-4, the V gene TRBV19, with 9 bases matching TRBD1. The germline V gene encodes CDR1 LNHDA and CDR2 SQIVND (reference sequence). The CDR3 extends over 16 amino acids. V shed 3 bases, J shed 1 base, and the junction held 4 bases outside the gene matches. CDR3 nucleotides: TGTGCCAGTAGTATTGGACAGGGGTGGGCCAAAAACATTCAGTACTTC. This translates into CASSIGQGWAKNIQYF. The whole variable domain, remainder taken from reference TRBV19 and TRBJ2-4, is DGGITQSPKYLFRKEGQNVTLSCEQNLNHDAMYWYRQDPGQGLRLIYYSQIVNDFQKGDIAEGYSVSREKKESFPLTVTSAQKNPTAFYLCASSIGQGWAKNIQYFGAGTRLSVL.

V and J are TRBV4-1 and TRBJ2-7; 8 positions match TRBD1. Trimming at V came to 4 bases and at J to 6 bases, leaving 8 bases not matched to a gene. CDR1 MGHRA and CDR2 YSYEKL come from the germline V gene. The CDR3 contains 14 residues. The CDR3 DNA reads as TGCGCCAGCAGCCCTTGGACAGGGACGGGCGAGCAGTACTTC. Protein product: CASSPWTGTGEQYF.

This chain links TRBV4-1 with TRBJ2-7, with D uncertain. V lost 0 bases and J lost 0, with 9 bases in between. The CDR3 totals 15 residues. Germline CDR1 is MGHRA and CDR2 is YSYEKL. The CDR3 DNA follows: TGCGCCAGCAGCCAAGATTCAGGTGACTCCTACGAGCAGTACTTC. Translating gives CASSQDSGDSYEQYF.

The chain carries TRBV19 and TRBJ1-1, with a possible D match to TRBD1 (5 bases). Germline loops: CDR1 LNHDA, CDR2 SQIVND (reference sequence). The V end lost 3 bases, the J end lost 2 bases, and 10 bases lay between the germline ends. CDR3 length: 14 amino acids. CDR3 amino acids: CASSIFQGNTEAFF. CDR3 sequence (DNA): TGTGCCAGTAGTATTTTCCAGGGAAACACTGAAGCTTTCTTT. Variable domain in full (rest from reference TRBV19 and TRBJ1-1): DGGITQSPKYLFRKEGQNVTLSCEQNLNHDAMYWYRQDPGQGLRLIYYSQIVNDFQKGDIAEGYSVSREKKESFPLTVTSAQKNPTAFYLCASSIFQGNTEAFFGQGTRLTVV.

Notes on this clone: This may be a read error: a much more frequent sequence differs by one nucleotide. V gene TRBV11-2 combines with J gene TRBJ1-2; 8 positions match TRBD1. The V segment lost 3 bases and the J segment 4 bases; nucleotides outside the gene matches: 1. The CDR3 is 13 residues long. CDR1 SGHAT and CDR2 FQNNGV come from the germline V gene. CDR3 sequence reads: CASSFGTGYGYTF. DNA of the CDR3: TGTGCCAGCAGCTTTGGGACAGGCTATGGCTACACCTTC.

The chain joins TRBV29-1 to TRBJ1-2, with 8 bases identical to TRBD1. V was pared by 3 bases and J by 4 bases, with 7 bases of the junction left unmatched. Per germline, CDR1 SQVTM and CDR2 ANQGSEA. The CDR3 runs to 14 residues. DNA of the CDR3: TGCAGCGTTGAGCGGACAGGGCCAAGCTATGGCTACACCTTC. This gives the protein CSVERTGPSYGYTF.

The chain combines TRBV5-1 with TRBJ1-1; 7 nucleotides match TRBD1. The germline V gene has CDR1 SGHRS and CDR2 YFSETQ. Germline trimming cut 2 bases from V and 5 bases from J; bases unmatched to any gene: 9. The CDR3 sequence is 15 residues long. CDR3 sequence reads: CASSLKTGSRTEAFF. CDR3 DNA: TGCGCCAGCAGCTTAAAGACAGGGTCGAGGACTGAAGCTTTCTTT.

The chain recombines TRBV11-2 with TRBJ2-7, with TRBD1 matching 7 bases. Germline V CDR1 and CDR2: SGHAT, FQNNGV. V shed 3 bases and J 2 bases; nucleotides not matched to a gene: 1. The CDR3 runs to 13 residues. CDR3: CASSLDRPYEQYF. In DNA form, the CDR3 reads TGTGCCAGCAGCTTGGACAGGCCCTACGAGCAGTACTTC. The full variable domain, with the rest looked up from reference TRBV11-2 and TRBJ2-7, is EAGVAQSPRYKIIEKRQSVAFWCNPISGHATLYWYQQILGQGPKLLIQFQNNGVVDDSQLPKDRFSAERLKGVDSTLKIQPAKLEDSAVYLCASSLDRPYEQYFGPGTRLTVT.

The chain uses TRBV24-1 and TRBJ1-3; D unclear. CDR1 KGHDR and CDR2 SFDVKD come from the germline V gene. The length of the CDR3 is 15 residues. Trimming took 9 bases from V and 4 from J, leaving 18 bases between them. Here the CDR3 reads CATVRGVTGGNTIYF. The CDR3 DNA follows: TGTGCCACCGTACGTGGGGTGACGGGGGGAAACACCATATATTTT.

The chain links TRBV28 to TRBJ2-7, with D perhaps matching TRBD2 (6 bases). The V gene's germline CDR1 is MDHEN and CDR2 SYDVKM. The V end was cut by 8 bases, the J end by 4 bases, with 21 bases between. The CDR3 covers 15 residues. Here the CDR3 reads CASRAPGDSPYEQYF. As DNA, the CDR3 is TGTGCCAGCCGAGCCCCGGGGGACTCACCGTACGAGCAGTACTTC.

In DNA form, the CDR3 reads TGCGCCAGCAGTGAGTCAGGGGTAAGGGCTGAAGCTTTCTTT. Residues: CASSESGVRAEAFF. The gene calls are TRBV10-1 and TRBJ1-1; possibly TRBD1 for D (5 bases). V lost 0 bases to trimming and J lost 6 bases, with 11 bases between them. CDR3 length: 14 amino acids. In germline, CDR1 is WNHNN, CDR2 SYGVQD (reference sequence).

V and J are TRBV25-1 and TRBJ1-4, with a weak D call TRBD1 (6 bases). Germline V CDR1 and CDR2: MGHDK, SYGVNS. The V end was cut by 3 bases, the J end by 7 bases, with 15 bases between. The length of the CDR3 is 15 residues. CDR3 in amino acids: CASSESLQGGEKLFF. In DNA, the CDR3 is TGTGCCAGCAGTGAGTCTTTACAGGGCGGTGAAAAACTGTTTTTT. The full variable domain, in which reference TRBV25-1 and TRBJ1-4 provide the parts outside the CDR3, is EADIYQTPRYLVIGTGKKITLECSQTMGHDKMYWYQQDPGMELHLIHYSYGVNSTEKGDLSSESTVSRIRTEHFPLTLESARPSHTSQYLCASSESLQGGEKLFFGSGTQLSVL.

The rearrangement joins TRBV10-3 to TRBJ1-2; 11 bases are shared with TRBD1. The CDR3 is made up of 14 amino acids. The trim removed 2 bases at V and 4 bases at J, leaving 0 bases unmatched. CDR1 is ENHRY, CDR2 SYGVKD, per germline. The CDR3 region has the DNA TGTGCCATCAGTGAGGGGACAGGGGGCTATGGCTACACCTTC. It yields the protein CAISEGTGGYGYTF.

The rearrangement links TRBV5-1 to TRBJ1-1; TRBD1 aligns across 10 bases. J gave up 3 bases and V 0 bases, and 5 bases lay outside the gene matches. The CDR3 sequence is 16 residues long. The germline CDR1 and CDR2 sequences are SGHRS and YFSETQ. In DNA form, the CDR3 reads TGCGCCAGCAGCTTGGGTGGGGACAGGGGAGACACTGAAGCTTTCTTT. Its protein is CASSLGGDRGDTEAFF.

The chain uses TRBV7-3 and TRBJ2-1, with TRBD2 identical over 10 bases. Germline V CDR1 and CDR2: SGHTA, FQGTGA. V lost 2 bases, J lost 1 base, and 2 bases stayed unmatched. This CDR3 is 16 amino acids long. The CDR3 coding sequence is TGTGCCAGCAGCTTACTAGCGGGAGTTTCCTACAATGAGCAGTTCTTC. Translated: CASSLLAGVSYNEQFF. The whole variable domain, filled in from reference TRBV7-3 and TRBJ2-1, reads GAGVSQTPSNKVTEKGKYVELRCDPISGHTALYWYRQSLGQGPEFLIYFQGTGAADDSGLPNDRFFAVRPEGSVSTLKIQRTERGDSAVYLCASSLLAGVSYNEQFFGPGTRLTVL.

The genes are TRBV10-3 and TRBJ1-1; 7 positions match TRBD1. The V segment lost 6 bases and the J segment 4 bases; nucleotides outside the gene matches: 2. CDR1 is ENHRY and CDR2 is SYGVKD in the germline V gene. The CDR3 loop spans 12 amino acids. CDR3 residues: CAIRGQRTEAFF. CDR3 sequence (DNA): TGTGCCATCAGGGGACAGCGCACTGAAGCTTTCTTT.

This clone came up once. DNA for the CDR3: TGCGCCAGCAGCCAAGGGGGTGGGAGGACTGAAGCTTTCTTT. It yields the protein CASSQGGGRTEAFF. The chain links TRBV4-1 to TRBJ1-1; no definite D call. With 1 base removed from V and 5 bases from J, the gap between germline ends came to 11 bases. The CDR3 covers 14 residues. CDR1 MGHRA and CDR2 YSYEKL come from the germline V gene.

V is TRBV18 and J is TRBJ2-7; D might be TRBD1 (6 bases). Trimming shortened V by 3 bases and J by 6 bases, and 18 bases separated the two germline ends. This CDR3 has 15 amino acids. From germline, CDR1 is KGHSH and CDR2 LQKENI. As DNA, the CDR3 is TGTGCCAGCTCACCCCCATCAGGGGTAACGGGCGAGCAGTACTTC. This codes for CASSPPSGVTGEQYF. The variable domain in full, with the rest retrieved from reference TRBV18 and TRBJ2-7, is NAGVMQNPRHLVRRRGQEARLRCSPMKGHSHVYWYRQLPEEGLKFMVYLQKENIIDESGMPKERFSAEFPKEGPSILRIQQVVRGDSAAYFCASSPPSGVTGEQYFGPGTRLTVT.

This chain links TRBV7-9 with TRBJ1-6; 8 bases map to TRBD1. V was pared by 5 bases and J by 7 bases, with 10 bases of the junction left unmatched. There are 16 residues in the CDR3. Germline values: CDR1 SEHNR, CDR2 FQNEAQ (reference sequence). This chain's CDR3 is CASSRGTGIGNSPLHF. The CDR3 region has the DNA TGTGCCAGCAGCCGAGGGACAGGCATTGGCAATTCACCCCTCCACTTT.

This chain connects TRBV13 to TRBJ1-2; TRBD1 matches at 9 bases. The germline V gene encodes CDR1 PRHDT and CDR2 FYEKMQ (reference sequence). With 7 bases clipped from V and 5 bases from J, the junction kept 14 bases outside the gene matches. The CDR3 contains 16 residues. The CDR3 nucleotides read TGTGCCAGCACCCCCCGAGTCCCGGGACAGGGATATGGCTACACCTTC. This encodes CASTPRVPGQGYGYTF.

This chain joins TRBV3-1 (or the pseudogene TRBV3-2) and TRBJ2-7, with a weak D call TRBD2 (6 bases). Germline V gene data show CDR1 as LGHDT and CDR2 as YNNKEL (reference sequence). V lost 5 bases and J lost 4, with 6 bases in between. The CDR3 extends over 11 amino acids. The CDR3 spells CASSGTYEQYF. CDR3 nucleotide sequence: TGTGCCAGCAGCGGGACTTACGAGCAGTACTTC.

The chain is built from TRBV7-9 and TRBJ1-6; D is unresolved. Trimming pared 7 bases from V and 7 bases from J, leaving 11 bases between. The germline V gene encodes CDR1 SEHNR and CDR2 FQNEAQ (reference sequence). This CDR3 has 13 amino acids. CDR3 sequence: CASTAMLNSPLHF. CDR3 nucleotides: TGTGCCAGCACCGCTATGTTGAATTCACCCCTCCACTTT.

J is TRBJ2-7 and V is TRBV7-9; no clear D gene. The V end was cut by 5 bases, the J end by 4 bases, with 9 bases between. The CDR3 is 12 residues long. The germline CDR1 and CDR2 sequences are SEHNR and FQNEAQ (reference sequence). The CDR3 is CASSPNPYEQYF. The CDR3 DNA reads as TGTGCCAGCAGCCCTAATCCTTACGAGCAGTACTTC.

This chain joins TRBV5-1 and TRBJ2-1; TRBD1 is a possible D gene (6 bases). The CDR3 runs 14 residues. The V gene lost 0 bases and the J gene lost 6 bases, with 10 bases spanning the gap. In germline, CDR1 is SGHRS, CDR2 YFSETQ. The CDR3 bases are TGCGCCAGCAGCTTGGTAGTAGGGGGCAATGAGCAGTTCTTC. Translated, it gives CASSLVVGGNEQFF.

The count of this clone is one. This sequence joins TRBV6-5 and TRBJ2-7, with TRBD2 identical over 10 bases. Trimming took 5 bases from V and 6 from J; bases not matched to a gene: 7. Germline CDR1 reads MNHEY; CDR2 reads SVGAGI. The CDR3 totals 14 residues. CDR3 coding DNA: TGTGCCAGCAGTCCACTAGCGGGGCCTTCCGAGCAGTACTTC. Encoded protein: CASSPLAGPSEQYF.

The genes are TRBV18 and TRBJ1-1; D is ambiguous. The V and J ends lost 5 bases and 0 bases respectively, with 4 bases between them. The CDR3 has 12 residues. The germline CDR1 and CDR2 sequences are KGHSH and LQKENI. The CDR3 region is CASSYMNTEAFF. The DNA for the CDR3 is TGTGCCAGCTCATATATGAACACTGAAGCTTTCTTT.